This T cell receptor (beta chain) was sequenced for a study of T cell responses to AZD1222 COVID-19 vaccine. Study-wide results and limits: White British ancestry dominated among donors, who included more females, and clonal diversity was possibly underestimated. None of the repertoires were sampled until the peak T cell response had passed.

A word on this clone: The antigen remains undetermined.

Germline CDR1 LGHNA, CDR2 YSLEER. The V and J ends lost 4 bases and 5 bases respectively, with 11 bases between them. The CDR3 runs 13 residues. The method was immunoSEQ multiplex PCR; TCRdb's version includes in-frame clones alone and lacks a portion of them. This table holds around 140,000 clones, approximately 88% found once. The sequenced sample was peripheral blood, obtained on day 0 of AZD1222 vaccination. The TCR sequence derives from an adult in good health. The chain links TRBV4-3 to TRBJ1-2; unclear D gene. CDR3 sequence (DNA): TGCGCCAGCAGCCGAGGATCAGGATATGGCTACACCTTC. Its translation: CASSRGSGYGYTF.